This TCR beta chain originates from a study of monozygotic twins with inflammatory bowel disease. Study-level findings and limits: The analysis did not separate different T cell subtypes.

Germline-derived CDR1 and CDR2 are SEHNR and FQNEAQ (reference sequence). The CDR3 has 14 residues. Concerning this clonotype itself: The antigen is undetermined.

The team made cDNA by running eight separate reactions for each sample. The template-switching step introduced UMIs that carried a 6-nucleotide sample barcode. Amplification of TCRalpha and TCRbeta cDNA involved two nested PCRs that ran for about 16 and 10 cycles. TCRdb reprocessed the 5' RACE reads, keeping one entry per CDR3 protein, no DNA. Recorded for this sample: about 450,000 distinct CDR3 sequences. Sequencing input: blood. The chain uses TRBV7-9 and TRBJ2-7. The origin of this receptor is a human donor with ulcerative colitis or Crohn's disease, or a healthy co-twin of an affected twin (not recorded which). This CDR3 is CASSLAGVVTEQYF.